This T cell receptor beta chain is from a study of blood T cell repertoires in COVID-19 (dated by TCRdb to the early 2020s). Regarding the research as a whole: Samples covering the acute and convalescent phases of COVID-19 were provided by collaborators in the United States, Italy and Spain. The prospective study material was composed of cDNA or gDNA derived from T cells, B-cell-depleted T cells, or PBMCs. Subjects who had been exposed to COVID-19, were actively infected with it, or had recovered from it provided the deeply sampled blood TCRbeta repertoires that made up the dataset. The repertoires were released in a freely available public database meant as a resource for research on the immune response to SARS-CoV-2. The samples were drawn from two sources: the first 160 participants of the ongoing ImmuneRACE study, and some 1,300 subjects contributed by 6 global collaborators. Nearly every sample came with metadata listing a de-identified subject ID, COVID-19 status, age in years and sex. Where available, HLA class I and class II types were obtained from metadata supplied by the sample provider rather than from assay-based typing. Points the paper makes about the study in general: How much clinical and demographic metadata was included differed by source and by participant, and the metadata was provided uncurated.

The immunoSEQ Assay, a bias-controlled multiplex PCR, was used to amplify TCRbeta CDR3 regions from genomic DNA. As for the authors' bioinformatics: Within the assay, amplification of reference gene primers was used to estimate how many nucleated cells each sample contained. To quantify the absolute abundance of each unique TCRbeta CDR3 rearrangement, sequence reads were collapsed and filtered. For each sample, productive Simpson clonality was calculated by taking the square root of Simpson's diversity index across productive rearrangements. TCRdb retrieved this table from immuneACCESS and kept in-frame rearrangements only. Not all clones are present; in checked studies, unresolved V genes account for under half, and no reason is known for the remainder. Clone size and V and J calls were adopted from that table, with D and trimming inferred from the DNA. The sample data list nearly 350,000 clones, and about 83% of these were observed just once. The ten most abundant clones make up about 2.7% of the sample.

Looking up the germline V gene (reference sequence) yields CDR1 LNHDA and CDR2 SQIVND. Trimming takes 3 bases off V and 7 bases off J; junction bases not matched to a gene: 10. Including cysteine and phenylalanine, the CDR3 has 15 amino acids. Only CDR3 DNA is held: 45 bases, read in frame from base 1. The collaborating institutions used their own protocols to collect whole blood in K2EDTA tubes. For TCRbeta analysis, collaborators shipped samples in one of three forms: frozen whole blood, isolated PBMCs, or DNA extracted from either of those sample types. Concerning this clone itself: Its antigen has not been determined. No much larger clonotype is one base removed from it; base qualities were not supplied.

The V and J segments used are TRBV19 and TRBJ2-7; 9 central bases correspond to TRBD2. The TCR originated in a man aged 25 to 45 with active or convalescent COVID-19. The sequenced sample consisted of peripheral blood. CDR3 loop: CASSMGGRALGEQYF. The nucleotide sequence reads as follows: TGTGCCAGTAGTATGGGCGGGAGGGCCCTGGGGGAGCAGTACTTC. With all but the CDR3 taken from the reference TRBV19 and TRBJ2-7 genes, the full variable domain is: DGGITQSPKYLFRKEGQNVTLSCEQNLNHDAMYWYRQDPGQGLRLIYYSQIVNDFQKGDIAEGYSVSREKKESFPLTVTSAQKNPTAFYLCASSMGGRALGEQYFGPGTRLTVT.